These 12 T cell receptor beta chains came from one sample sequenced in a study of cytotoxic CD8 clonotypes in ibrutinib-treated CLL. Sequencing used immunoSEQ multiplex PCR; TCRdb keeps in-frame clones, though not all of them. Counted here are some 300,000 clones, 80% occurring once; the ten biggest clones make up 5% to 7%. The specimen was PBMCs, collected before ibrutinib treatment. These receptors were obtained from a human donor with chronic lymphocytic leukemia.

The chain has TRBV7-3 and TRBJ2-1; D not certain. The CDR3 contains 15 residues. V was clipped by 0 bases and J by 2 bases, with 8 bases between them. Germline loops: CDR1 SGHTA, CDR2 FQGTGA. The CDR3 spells CASSLTGSTYNEQFF. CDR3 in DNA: TGTGCCAGCAGCTTAACGGGCAGTACCTACAATGAGCAGTTCTTC.

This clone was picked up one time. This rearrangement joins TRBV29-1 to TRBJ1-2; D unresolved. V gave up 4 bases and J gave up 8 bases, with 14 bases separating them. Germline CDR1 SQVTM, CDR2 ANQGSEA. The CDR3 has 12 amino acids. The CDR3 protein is CSVAQRSGGYTF. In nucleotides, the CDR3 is TGCAGCGTTGCACAGAGATCCGGGGGCTACACCTTC.

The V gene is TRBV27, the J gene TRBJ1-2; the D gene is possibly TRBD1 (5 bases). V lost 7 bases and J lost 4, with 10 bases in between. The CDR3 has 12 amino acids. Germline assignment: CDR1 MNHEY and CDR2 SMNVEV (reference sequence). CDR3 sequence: CASKSQGYGYTF. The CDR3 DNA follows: TGTGCCAGCAAATCCCAGGGCTATGGCTACACCTTC.

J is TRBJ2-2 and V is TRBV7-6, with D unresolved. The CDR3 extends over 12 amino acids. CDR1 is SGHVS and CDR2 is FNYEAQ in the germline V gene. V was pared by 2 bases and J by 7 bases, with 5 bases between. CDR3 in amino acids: CASSLRFGELFF. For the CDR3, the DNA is TGTGCCAGCAGCTTACGTTTCGGGGAGCTGTTTTTT. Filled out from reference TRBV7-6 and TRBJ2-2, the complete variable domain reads GAGVSQSPRYKVTKRGQDVALRCDPISGHVSLYWYRQALGQGPEFLTYFNYEAQQDKSGLPNDRFSAERPEGSISTLTIQRTEQRDSAMYRCASSLRFGELFFGEGSRLTVL.

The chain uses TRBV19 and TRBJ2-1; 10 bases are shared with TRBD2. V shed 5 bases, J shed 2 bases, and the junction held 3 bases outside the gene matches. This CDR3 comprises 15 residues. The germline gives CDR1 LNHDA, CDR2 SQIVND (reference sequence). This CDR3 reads CASSRSGRTYNEQFF. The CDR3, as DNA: TGTGCCAGTAGTCGTAGCGGGAGGACCTACAATGAGCAGTTCTTC.

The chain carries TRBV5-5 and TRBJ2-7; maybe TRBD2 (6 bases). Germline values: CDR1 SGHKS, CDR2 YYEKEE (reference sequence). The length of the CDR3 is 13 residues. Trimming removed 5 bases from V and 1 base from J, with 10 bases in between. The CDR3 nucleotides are TGTGCCAGCAGGCATGGGACTTCCTACGAGCAGTACTTC. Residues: CASRHGTSYEQYF.

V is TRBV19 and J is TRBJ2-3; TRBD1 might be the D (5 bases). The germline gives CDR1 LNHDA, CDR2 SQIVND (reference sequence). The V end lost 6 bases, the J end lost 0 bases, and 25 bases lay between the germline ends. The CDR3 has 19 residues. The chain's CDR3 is CASSKGARVLTASTDTQYF. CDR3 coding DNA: TGTGCCAGTAGCAAAGGGGCTAGAGTTTTAACCGCTAGCACAGATACGCAGTATTTT.

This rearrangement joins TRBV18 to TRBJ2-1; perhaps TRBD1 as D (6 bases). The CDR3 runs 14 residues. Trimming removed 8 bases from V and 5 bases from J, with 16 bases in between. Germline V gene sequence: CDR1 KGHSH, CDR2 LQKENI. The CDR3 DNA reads TGTGCCAGCGTACAGGGAAGGCCTGACAATGAGCAGTTCTTC. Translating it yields CASVQGRPDNEQFF. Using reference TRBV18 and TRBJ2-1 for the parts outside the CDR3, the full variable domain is NAGVMQNPRHLVRRRGQEARLRCSPMKGHSHVYWYRQLPEEGLKFMVYLQKENIIDESGMPKERFSAEFPKEGPSILRIQQVVRGDSAAYFCASVQGRPDNEQFFGPGTRLTVL.

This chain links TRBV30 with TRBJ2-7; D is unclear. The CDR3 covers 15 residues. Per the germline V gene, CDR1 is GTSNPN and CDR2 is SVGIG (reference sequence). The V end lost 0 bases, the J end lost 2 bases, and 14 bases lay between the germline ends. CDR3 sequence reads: CAWSVGHSPPYEQYF. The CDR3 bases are TGTGCCTGGAGTGTAGGGCACTCACCCCCCTACGAGCAGTACTTC.

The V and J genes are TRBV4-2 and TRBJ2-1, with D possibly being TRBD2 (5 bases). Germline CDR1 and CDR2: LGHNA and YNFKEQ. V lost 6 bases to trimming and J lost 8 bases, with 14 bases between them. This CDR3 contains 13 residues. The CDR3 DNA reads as TGTGCCAGCAGTCGAGGGCCCGGGGATGAGCAGTTCTTC. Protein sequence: CASSRGPGDEQFF.

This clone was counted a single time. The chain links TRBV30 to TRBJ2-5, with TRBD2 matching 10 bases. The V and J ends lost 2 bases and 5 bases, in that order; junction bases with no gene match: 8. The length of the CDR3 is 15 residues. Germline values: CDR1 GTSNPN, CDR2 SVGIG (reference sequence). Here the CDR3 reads CAWSQAGGERETQYF. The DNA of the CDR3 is TGTGCCTGGAGTCAAGCGGGAGGGGAGCGGGAGACCCAGTACTTC.

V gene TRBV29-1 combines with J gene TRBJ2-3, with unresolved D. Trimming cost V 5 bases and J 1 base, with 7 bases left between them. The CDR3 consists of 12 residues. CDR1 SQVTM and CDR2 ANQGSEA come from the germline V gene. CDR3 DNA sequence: TGCAGCGTTAATTATGGCACAGATACGCAGTATTTT. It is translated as CSVNYGTDTQYF.